This T cell receptor beta chain was recovered during a study of blood T cell repertoires in COVID-19. Overall study context: Acute-phase and convalescent COVID-19 samples originated in the United States, Italy and Spain. Sources were T cells, B-cell-depleted T cells, or PBMCs; the material itself was cDNA or gDNA.

TCRdb's copy holds only in-frame clones and misses some; the assay was immunoSEQ multiplex PCR. The sample carries around 320,000 clones, around 92% recorded once. Deletions cut 3 bases from V and 1 base from J, with 10 bases between. Germline-derived CDR1 and CDR2 are SNHLY and FYNNEI. The length of the CDR3 is 14 residues. Participants, about 18 to 90 years old, spanned some 23 US areas. The sample consisted of PBMCs or T cells enriched from blood (not recorded which). The V and J genes are TRBV2 and TRBJ2-7; weak D call: TRBD1 (5 bases). The clonotype comes from a woman aged 45-59 years who had been exposed to COVID-19. The CDR3 DNA sequence: TGTGCCAGCAGTGACACAGGAGTATCCTACGAGCAGTACTTC. Translated, it gives CASSDTGVSYEQYF.